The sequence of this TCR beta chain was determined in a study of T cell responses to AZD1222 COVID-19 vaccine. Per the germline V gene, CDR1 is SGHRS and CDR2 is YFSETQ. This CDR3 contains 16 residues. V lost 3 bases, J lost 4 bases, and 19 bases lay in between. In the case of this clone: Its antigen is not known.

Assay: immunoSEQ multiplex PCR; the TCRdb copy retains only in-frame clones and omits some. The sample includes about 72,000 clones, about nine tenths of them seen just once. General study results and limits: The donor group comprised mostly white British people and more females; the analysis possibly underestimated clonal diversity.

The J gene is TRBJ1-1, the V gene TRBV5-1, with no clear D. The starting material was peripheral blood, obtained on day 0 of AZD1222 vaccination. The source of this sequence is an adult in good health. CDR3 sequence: CASSSGWRNWGTEAFF. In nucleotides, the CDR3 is TGCGCCAGCAGCTCTGGTTGGAGGAATTGGGGCACTGAAGCTTTCTTT.